Shown below are 27 T cell receptor beta chains from a single sample sequenced in a study of shared T cell receptors in the human thymus. Assay: immunoSEQ multiplex PCR; the TCRdb copy retains only in-frame clones and omits some. The data hold about 500,000 clones, with approximately 80% observed a single time. The same sample was also used in a study of human thymus T cells.

Material for sequencing was thymocytes. These receptors came from a boy in the first two years of life with a congenital heart defect.

The chain recombines TRBV6-5 with TRBJ1-5, with TRBD1 matching over 7 bases. The CDR3 has 14 residues. V trimming: 2 bases; J trimming: 7 bases; junction bases outside the gene matches: 5. Looked up from germline, CDR1 is MNHEY and CDR2 is SVGAGI. The CDR3 region is CASSYLRTGQPQHF. In nucleotides, the CDR3 is TGTGCCAGCAGTTACCTCCGGACAGGCCAGCCCCAGCATTTT.

V and J are TRBV5-6 and TRBJ2-5; 9 bases align to TRBD2. V lost 6 bases, J lost 2 bases, and 8 bases stayed unmatched. The germline V gene encodes CDR1 SGHDT and CDR2 YYEEEE. The length of the CDR3 is 15 residues. The CDR3 DNA reads as TGTGCCAGCATGGGGGCTAGCGGGGTTCAAGAGACCCAGTACTTC. Amino acids: CASMGASGVQETQYF. Combining the CDR3 with reference TRBV5-6 and TRBJ2-5 gives the whole variable domain DAGVTQSPTHLIKTRGQQVTLRCSPKSGHDTVSWYQQALGQGPQFIFQYYEEEERQRGNFPDRFSGHQFPNYSSELNVNALLLGDSALYLCASMGASGVQETQYFGPGTRLLVL.

This chain uses TRBV5-4 with TRBJ1-3; D is unclear. The CDR3 loop spans 15 amino acids. Germline CDR1 SGHNT, CDR2 YYREEE (reference sequence). Trimming took 0 bases from V and 0 from J, leaving 7 bases between them. The CDR3 here is CASSLERSSGNTIYF. The CDR3 nucleotides are TGTGCCAGCAGCTTGGAACGGAGCTCTGGAAACACCATATATTTT.

The chain recombines TRBV28 with TRBJ2-2; 13 bases match TRBD2. V gave up 7 bases and J gave up 7 bases; unmatched junction bases: 9. Germline CDR1 and CDR2: MDHEN and SYDVKM. CDR3 size: 16 residues. The chain's CDR3 is CASTPRTSGRVGELFF. In DNA, the CDR3 is TGTGCCAGCACCCCGAGGACTAGCGGGAGAGTCGGGGAGCTGTTTTTT.

The rearrangement links TRBV27 to TRBJ1-5, with 8 bases that match TRBD1. Germline V gene data show CDR1 as MNHEY and CDR2 as SMNVEV (reference sequence). The CDR3 spans 15 residues. Trimming took 4 bases from V and 0 from J; bases not matched to a gene: 2. CDR3 nucleotides: TGTGCCAGCAGTTCGACAGGGGATAGCAATCAGCCCCAGCATTTT. Its translation: CASSSTGDSNQPQHF.

This chain uses TRBV5-6 with TRBJ1-1, with 7 positions matching TRBD1. There are 15 residues in the CDR3. V lost 2 bases to trimming and J lost 6 bases; unmatched junction nucleotides: 10. Germline V gene data show CDR1 as SGHDT and CDR2 as YYEEEE. The CDR3 nucleotides read TGTGCCAGCAGCTTCGGGACAGCCTCGAGGGCTGAAGCTTTCTTT. It translates to CASSFGTASRAEAFF.

The V call is TRBV12-5, the J call TRBJ1-5; 9 bases map to TRBD1. With V trimmed by 5 bases and J by 4 bases, 6 bases remained unmatched. The germline CDR1 and CDR2 sequences are LGHNT and FRNRAP. This CDR3 region has 15 residues. CDR3 residues: CASGVGTGTNQPQHF. The CDR3 DNA reads as TGTGCTAGTGGTGTCGGGACAGGGACTAATCAGCCCCAGCATTTT.

The chain is built from TRBV5-5 and TRBJ1-2; 7 positions agree with TRBD1. The CDR3 is 14 residues long. Germline V gives CDR1 SGHKS, CDR2 YYEKEE (reference sequence). Trimming took 0 bases from V and 4 from J; bases not matched to a gene: 3. CDR3 nucleotide sequence: TGTGCCAGCAGCTTGGACAGGGGCCCCTATGGCTACACCTTC. Its protein product is CASSLDRGPYGYTF.

This rearrangement joins TRBV30 to TRBJ2-7, with 7 bases that match TRBD1. The CDR3 is 14 residues long. CDR1 is GTSNPN and CDR2 is SVGIG in the germline V gene (reference sequence). Trimming cost V 1 base and J 1 base; bases outside gene matches: 4. This chain's CDR3 is CAWSAQGLSYEQYF. The CDR3 DNA reads TGTGCCTGGAGTGCACAGGGGTTGTCCTACGAGCAGTACTTC.

J is TRBJ2-3 and V is TRBV5-6; D is unclear. V was clipped by 3 bases and J by 4 bases, with 12 bases between them. This CDR3 comprises 14 residues. Germline-derived CDR1 and CDR2 are SGHDT and YYEEEE. CDR3 sequence reads: CASSCPHCPDTQYF. In nucleotides, the CDR3 is TGTGCCAGCAGCTGCCCCCACTGCCCAGATACGCAGTATTTT.

CDR3: CASRGAGANQPQHF. The CDR3 DNA sequence: TGTGCCAGTAGGGGGGCAGGGGCCAATCAGCCCCAGCATTTT. The chain carries TRBV19 and TRBJ1-5, with D possibly matching TRBD1 (6 bases). Trimming shortened V by 6 bases and J by 3 bases, and 12 bases separated the two germline ends. CDR1 is LNHDA, CDR2 SQIVND, per germline (reference sequence). The CDR3 has 14 residues.

The chain has TRBV27 and TRBJ2-7; 10 bases line up with TRBD2. The CDR3 runs 15 residues. J lost 3 bases, V lost 6 bases, and 8 bases had no gene match. CDR1 and CDR2 from the germline V gene are MNHEY and SMNVEV (reference sequence). Here the CDR3 DNA reads TGTGCCAGCAGCTTTCGGGCTAGCGGGAGCTACGAGCAGTACTTC. Residues: CASSFRASGSYEQYF.

The chain joins TRBV21-1 to TRBJ2-7; no check of the table's D call, TRBD1, against the DNA was made. TRBV21-1 is listed as a pseudogene. The CDR3 is made up of 16 amino acids. The CDR3 region has the DNA TGTGCCAGCAGACACAGGGTTGGCGGGTCCCCCTACGAGCAGTACTTC. Amino acid sequence: CASRHRVGGSPYEQYF.

The V call is TRBV14, the J call TRBJ1-2; tentatively, D is TRBD1 (6 bases). Trimming took 3 bases from V and 2 from J, leaving 22 bases between them. The CDR3 consists of 18 residues. Germline CDR1 SGHDN, CDR2 FVKESK. As DNA, the CDR3 is TGTGCCAGCAGCCAGAAAGGGACTACCCGGGGGCGCAACTATGGCTACACCTTC. Translated, it gives CASSQKGTTRGRNYGYTF.

The CDR3 region is CASSLGQGRNVQPATNEKLFF. CDR3 DNA sequence: TGTGCCAGCAGCCTAGGACAGGGGCGGAACGTCCAACCTGCAACTAATGAAAAACTGTTTTTT. This chain joins TRBV4-2 and TRBJ1-4, with TRBD1 identical over 9 bases. V dropped 4 bases and J dropped 0; count of bases not matched to a gene: 18. The CDR3 is made up of 21 amino acids. Germline CDR1 and CDR2: LGHNA and YNFKEQ.

The chain joins TRBV10-3 to TRBJ2-1; tentative D call: TRBD2 (6 bases). This CDR3 has 18 amino acids. Germline V gene data show CDR1 as ENHRY and CDR2 as SYGVKD. With 2 bases removed from V and 0 bases from J, the gap between germline ends came to 17 bases. The CDR3 DNA sequence: TGTGCCATCAGTGAGCGGAGGGGCGGTCCTCCCTCCTACAATGAGCAGTTCTTC. Protein product: CAISERRGGPPSYNEQFF.

The rearrangement uses TRBV27 and TRBJ1-4; D uncertain. Trimming stripped 3 bases from V and 4 bases from J, with 9 bases between. Germline V gene sequence: CDR1 MNHEY, CDR2 SMNVEV (reference sequence). This CDR3 has 14 residues. CDR3 DNA sequence: TGTGCCAGCAGTTTTCGGAGGGATAATGAAAAACTGTTTTTT. The encoded protein is CASSFRRDNEKLFF.

The rearrangement uses TRBV9 and TRBJ2-4; TRBD2 matches at 7 bases. This CDR3 has 15 residues. Trimming cost V 4 bases and J 8 bases; bases outside gene matches: 12. In germline, CDR1 is SGDLS, CDR2 YYNGEE. The CDR3 nucleotides read TGTGCCAGCAGCAAGGGAGGGAGGGCCCCCCACATTCAGTACTTC. This translates into CASSKGGRAPHIQYF.

The chain links TRBV30 to TRBJ2-1; 11 bases are a match to TRBD2. This CDR3 comprises 15 residues. J was trimmed by 10 bases and V by 5 bases; bases with no gene match: 13. The germline V gene has CDR1 GTSNPN and CDR2 SVGIG (reference sequence). CDR3 sequence reads: CAWAGLAVGNEEQFF. The CDR3 DNA follows: TGTGCCTGGGCGGGACTAGCGGTAGGCAATGAGGAGCAGTTCTTC.

This CDR3 is CASSPAAESEQYF. DNA for the CDR3: TGTGCCAGCAGTCCCGCGGCAGAATCCGAGCAGTACTTC. This chain uses TRBV25-1 with TRBJ2-7; the D is unclear. Germline V gives CDR1 MGHDK, CDR2 SYGVNS. V lost 5 bases and J lost 6, with 14 bases in between. This CDR3 comprises 13 residues.

The gene calls are TRBV5-5 and TRBJ2-7; 10 bases match TRBD2. V shed 1 base, J shed 6 bases, and the junction held 7 bases outside the gene matches. Germline loops: CDR1 SGHKS, CDR2 YYEKEE (reference sequence). The CDR3 extends over 15 amino acids. This chain's CDR3 is CASSLRAGGPGEQYF. The CDR3 DNA reads as TGTGCCAGCAGCTTGCGAGCGGGAGGGCCGGGCGAGCAGTACTTC. The full variable domain, its missing parts supplied by reference TRBV5-5 and TRBJ2-7, is DAGVTQSPTHLIKTRGQQVTLRCSPISGHKSVSWYQQVLGQGPQFIFQYYEKEERGRGNFPDRFSARQFPNYSSELNVNALLLGDSALYLCASSLRAGGPGEQYFGPGTRLTVT.

This chain connects TRBV4-2 to TRBJ2-7, with 7 nucleotides matching TRBD2. Germline assignment: CDR1 LGHNA and CDR2 YNFKEQ. J lost 4 bases, V lost 7 bases, and 13 bases had no gene match. CDR3 length: 15 amino acids. The CDR3 DNA reads TGTGCCAGCACCGTCTGTCGCGGGAGAGAGTACGAGCAGTACTTC. This codes for CASTVCRGREYEQYF.

The chain combines TRBV5-4 with TRBJ2-3; no reliable D call. The V and J ends lost 4 bases and 2 bases respectively, with 5 bases between them. The CDR3 is 12 amino acids. Germline-derived CDR1 and CDR2 are SGHNT and YYREEE (reference sequence). The CDR3 sequence is CASSLPTDTQYF. The CDR3 DNA sequence: TGTGCCAGCAGCCTACCCACAGATACGCAGTATTTT.

The V and J genes are TRBV6-1 and TRBJ2-7; a possible D gene is TRBD2 (6 bases). This CDR3 has 15 residues. The germline gives CDR1 MNHNS, CDR2 SASEGT. Trimming cost V 1 base and J 0 bases, with 10 bases left between them. The CDR3 nucleotides read TGTGCCAGCAGTGAAGGGGAGGTCGGCTCCTACGAGCAGTACTTC. It translates to CASSEGEVGSYEQYF.

The V gene is TRBV6-1, the J gene TRBJ2-7; D possibly corresponds to TRBD2 (6 bases). Trimming left V 7 bases short and J 2 bases short, with 12 bases between. Germline V lookup: CDR1 MNHNS, CDR2 SASEGT. This CDR3 is built from 13 residues. The CDR3 sequence is CASTRDFPYEQYF. The DNA of the CDR3 is TGTGCCAGCACCCGGGACTTTCCCTACGAGCAGTACTTC.

V gene TRBV9 combines with J gene TRBJ1-1; no reliable D call. V was pared by 3 bases and J by 12 bases, with 12 bases between. The V gene's germline CDR1 is SGDLS and CDR2 YYNGEE. The CDR3 runs 11 residues. CDR3 sequence reads: CASSGEERTFF. CDR3 sequence (DNA): TGTGCCAGCAGCGGAGAAGAGAGAACTTTCTTT.

This sequence joins TRBV6-6 and TRBJ1-2, with 11 bases fitting TRBD1. Germline lookup yields CDR1 MNHNY and CDR2 SVGAGI (reference sequence). The CDR3 spans 15 residues. V lost 4 bases and J lost 4; bases outside the gene matches: 5. CDR3 coding DNA: TGTGCCAGCAGTTTCGCCGGGACAGGGGGCTATGGCTACACCTTC. Translated: CASSFAGTGGYGYTF.